This T cell receptor (beta chain) emerged from a study of T cell repertoires in cytomegalovirus infection. Study background: CMV infection together with matching HLA type was indicated by public TCR beta signatures.

CDR3 length equals 16 residues. Germline loops: CDR1 MGHRA, CDR2 YSYEKL. J gave up 5 bases and V 2 bases, and 6 bases lay outside the gene matches. Findings and limits, study-wide: HLA-C-restricted TCR beta clonotypes specific for CMV led the ex vivo response. Carriers of CMV plus the relevant HLA were identified by cumulative public TCR beta family frequency.

Each CDR3 protein gets one entry after TCRdb re-called the reads with MiXCR. The table lists roughly 600,000 distinct CDR3 sequences, more than 20% of them singletons. A word on this clonotype: Its matching antigen is unknown.

J is TRBJ2-1 and V is TRBV4-1; 10 bases map to TRBD2. The sequence was obtained from a human donor in good health (CMV status not recorded). Some clones in this sample may be carry-over from other donors' samples. Material: CD8+ T cells from PBMCs. CDR3 region: CASSQFTSGENNEQFF. The CDR3 bases are TGCGCCAGCAGCCAATTCACTAGCGGGGAGAACAATGAGCAGTTCTTC.